One sample yielded the 10 T cell receptor beta chains listed below, sequenced in a study of T cells in Graves' hyperthyroidism and ophthalmopathy. TCR beta CDR3 sequences were amplified from RNA transcripts. Initially, a first-round RT-PCR of the TCR CDR3 employed the HTBI primer set. MiXCR, applied by TCRdb to the multiplex PCR reads, yields one record per CDR3 protein. Here the sample spans a few hundred thousand distinct CDR3 sequences, about 14% being singletons. Sequencing used blood. The receptors stem from a woman aged 25-40 years with Graves' ophthalmopathy.

V and J are TRBV20-1 and TRBJ2-7; 10 positions agree with TRBD2. The CDR3 runs 16 residues. The V and J ends lost 6 bases and 3 bases, in that order; junction bases with no gene match: 14. Germline V gene data show CDR1 as DFQATT and CDR2 as SNEGSKA (reference sequence). The CDR3 DNA follows: TGCAGTGCAGATCCTATAGCGGGGGGCCAAAACTACGAGCAGTACTTC. This encodes CSADPIAGGQNYEQYF.

This clonotype was recorded at least ten times. This rearrangement joins TRBV20-1 to TRBJ2-5; D uncertain. Looked up from germline, CDR1 is DFQATT and CDR2 is SNEGSKA (reference sequence). The CDR3 is made up of 15 amino acids. With 2 bases removed from V and 4 bases from J, the gap between germline ends came to 17 bases. The CDR3 here is CSARPGARAGETQYF. CDR3 DNA: TGCAGTGCTAGACCGGGCGCCCGGGCTGGAGAGACCCAGTACTTC.

This clonotype was detected ten times or more. This chain uses TRBV6-2 or TRBV6-3 with TRBJ2-7; D possibly uses TRBD1 or TRBD2 (5 bases each). CDR1 is MNHEY and CDR2 is SVGEGT in the germline V gene. The length of the CDR3 is 15 residues. V was clipped by 6 bases and J by 7 bases, with 22 bases between them. The CDR3 sequence: CASSLLTDGTGEQYF. CDR3 DNA sequence: TGTGCCAGCAGCCTATTGACTGACGGGACGGGGGAGCAGTACTTC.

This clonotype has at least ten counts. J is TRBJ2-3 and V is TRBV20-1; 11 nucleotides line up with TRBD2. Unmatched junction bases numbered 5, after V lost 1 base and J lost 2 bases. This CDR3 has 16 residues. CDR1 and CDR2 (germline): DFQATT, SNEGSKA (reference sequence). The CDR3 coding sequence is TGCAGTGCTAGAGGACTAGCGGGGACGTACACAGATACGCAGTATTTT. Translation: CSARGLAGTYTDTQYF.

V gene TRBV9 combines with J gene TRBJ2-2; 10 positions agree with TRBD2. The CDR3 loop spans 18 amino acids. Germline trimming cut 0 bases from V and 2 bases from J; bases unmatched to any gene: 7. Germline CDR1 reads SGDLS; CDR2 reads YYNGEE. CDR3 amino acids: CASSVVASGGPNTGELFF. DNA of the CDR3: TGTGCCAGCAGCGTAGTTGCTAGCGGGGGCCCAAACACCGGGGAGCTGTTTTTT.

This clonotype occurred many times. The gene calls are TRBV13 and TRBJ2-3, with D uncertain. Germline V gene data show CDR1 as PRHDT and CDR2 as FYEKMQ (reference sequence). The V and J ends lost 4 bases and 4 bases respectively, with 6 bases between them. The CDR3 is made up of 12 amino acids. As DNA, the CDR3 is TGTGCCAGCAGCTCCATAGCAGATACGCAGTATTTT. Protein product: CASSSIADTQYF.

In its sample, this clonotype was seen many times. CDR3 bases: TGTGCCAGCAGTGACCCACAGGGAAAAGCCAAAAACATTCAGTACTTC. Protein sequence: CASSDPQGKAKNIQYF. The chain joins TRBV2 to TRBJ2-4, with D perhaps TRBD1 (6 bases). The germline gives CDR1 SNHLY, CDR2 FYNNEI. The V and J ends lost 3 bases and 0 bases respectively, with 12 bases between them. The CDR3 loop spans 16 amino acids. Looking up the rest from reference TRBV2 and TRBJ2-4 gives the full variable domain: EPEVTQTPSHQVTQMGQEVILRCVPISNHLYFYWYRQILGQKVEFLVSFYNNEISEKSEIFDDQFSVERPDGSNFTLKIRSTKLEDSAMYFCASSDPQGKAKNIQYFGAGTRLSVL.

This clonotype was recorded at least ten times. The chain carries TRBV12-3 or TRBV12-4 and TRBJ1-5; D gene uncertain. Trimming shortened V by 7 bases and J by 6 bases, and 13 bases separated the two germline ends. The CDR3 consists of 13 residues. The CDR3 sequence is CASKTGESQPQHF. In nucleotides, the CDR3 is TGTGCCAGCAAAACCGGGGAGTCTCAGCCCCAGCATTTT.

This clonotype has a count of ten or more. CDR3 DNA sequence: TGTGCCAGCAGCTTATGGGGTCTCTCTAACTATGGCTACACCTTC. Translation gives CASSLWGLSNYGYTF. This chain links TRBV7-2 with TRBJ1-2; D call uncertain. Trimming cost V 2 bases and J 0 bases, with 10 bases left between them. The length of the CDR3 is 15 residues. CDR1 is SGHTA, CDR2 FQGNSA, per germline.

This clonotype was detected many times. The chain has TRBV7-6 and TRBJ2-3; 7 nucleotides align to TRBD2. The germline V gene has CDR1 SGHVS and CDR2 FNYEAQ. CDR3 length: 16 amino acids. J was trimmed by 2 bases and V by 1 base; bases with no gene match: 6. This CDR3 is CASSLGAGEDTDTQYF. CDR3 nucleotides: TGTGCCAGCAGCTTAGGTGCGGGGGAAGACACAGATACGCAGTATTTT.